This TCR beta chain was profiled in a study of identifying expanded T cells in peripheral blood. This clone was detected ten times or more. Sequenced by immunoSEQ multiplex PCR; TCRdb stores in-frame clones only, minus some. The sample records about 78,000 clones, 84% being singletons. J was trimmed by 5 bases and V by 3 bases; bases with no gene match: 3. The V gene's germline CDR1 is SGHRS and CDR2 YFSETQ. CDR3 length equals 15 residues. This rearrangement joins TRBV5-1 to TRBJ2-2; TRBD1 matches 11 bases. The TCR originated in a person aged 18-69 years in good health. Specimen: blood. CDR3 sequence: CASSWDRGITGELFF. For the CDR3, the DNA is TGCGCCAGCAGCTGGGACAGGGGGATTACCGGGGAGCTGTTTTTT. Full variable domain (missing parts from reference TRBV5-1 and TRBJ2-2): KAGVTQTPRYLIKTRGQQVTLSCSPISGHRSVSWYQQTPGQGLQFLFEYFSETQRNKGNFPGRFSGRQFSNSRSEMNVSTLELGDSALYLCASSWDRGITGELFFGEGSRLTVL.